Detailed here is one T cell receptor beta chain. No antigen is known for it. Qualities for individual bases were not recorded, and no much larger clone is one base off. Its CDR3 holds 12 amino acids, cysteine through phenylalanine. CDR3 DNA is the only sequence kept; it has 36 bases, read in frame from the first base. V is pared back by 7 bases and J by 2 bases, with 9 bases lying between the germline termini. For CDR1 and CDR2, the germline V gene lists MDHEN and SYDVKM. Whole blood was collected in K2EDTA tubes by collaborating institutions according to the institutions' own protocols. For TCRbeta analysis, collaborator samples were shipped as frozen whole blood, as isolated PBMCs, or as DNA extracted from either sample type. These data come from a study of blood T cell repertoires in COVID-19 (dated by TCRdb to about 2020). Study-level background: Collaborator samples came from the United States, Italy and Spain and covered acute and convalescent phases of COVID-19. The samples were drawn from two sources: the first 160 participants of the ongoing ImmuneRACE study, and over 950 subjects contributed by 6 global collaborators. The prospective study material was composed of cDNA or gDNA derived from T cells, B-cell-depleted T cells, or PBMCs. Sample metadata almost always included a de-identified subject ID, COVID-19 status, age in years and sex. The dataset comprised deeply sampled blood TCRbeta repertoires from subjects exposed to, actively infected with, or recovered from COVID-19. The repertoires were released in a freely available public database meant as a resource for research on the immune response to SARS-CoV-2. Where HLA class I and class II types were available, the types were taken from metadata supplied by the sample provider, not from assay-based typing. The paper's findings and limits, for the study overall: The amount of clinical and demographic metadata varied by source and participant and was provided uncurated.

The immunoSEQ Assay, a bias-controlled multiplex PCR, was used to amplify TCRbeta CDR3 regions from genomic DNA. From the authors' description of their analysis: The number of nucleated cells in each sample was estimated from the amplification of reference gene primers within the assay. To quantify the absolute abundance of each unique TCRbeta CDR3 rearrangement, sequence reads were collapsed and filtered. Productive Simpson clonality was computed per sample as the square root of Simpson's diversity index over productive rearrangements. Drawn from immuneACCESS, this table holds only the in-frame rearrangements with V and J called that TCRdb kept. Clones are partly lost; checked studies trace under half to an unresolved V gene and leave the rest unexplained. The V and J calls and clone size are taken from that table; D and trimming were inferred from the DNA. This sample comprises about 110,000 clones, 80% to 85% of them detected only once. Clones ranked in the top ten supply less than 45% of the sample.

The chain couples TRBV28 to TRBJ2-7; 5 matching bases give a weak D call of TRBD1. The specimen was peripheral blood. The receptor comes from an older man with acute or convalescent COVID-19. The nucleotide sequence is given as TGTGCCAGCACGACAGAACCCTACGAGCAGTACTTC. This sequence encodes CASTTEPYEQYF.